This T cell receptor (beta chain) derives from a study of blood T cell repertoires in COVID-19. Study context: Nucleic acid was either cDNA or gDNA, and it came from T cells, B-cell-depleted T cells, or PBMCs.

Profiling relied on immunoSEQ multiplex PCR, and the TCRdb table lists in-frame clones only, not all of them. This sample has roughly 22,000 clones, with 70% to 90% found just once. This CDR3 is built from 15 residues. Germline CDR1 and CDR2: SGHRS and YFSETQ. V lost 4 bases, J lost 1 base, and 6 bases stayed unmatched. This clonotype originated in a woman between 65 and 79 years old with COVID-19, enrolled during active disease. This sequence joins TRBV5-1 and TRBJ2-3, with 7 bases fitting TRBD1. Sequenced sample: peripheral blood. The CDR3 is CASSLGTAGTDTQYF. The CDR3 nucleotides read TGCGCCAGCAGCCTCGGGACAGCCGGCACAGATACGCAGTATTTT.